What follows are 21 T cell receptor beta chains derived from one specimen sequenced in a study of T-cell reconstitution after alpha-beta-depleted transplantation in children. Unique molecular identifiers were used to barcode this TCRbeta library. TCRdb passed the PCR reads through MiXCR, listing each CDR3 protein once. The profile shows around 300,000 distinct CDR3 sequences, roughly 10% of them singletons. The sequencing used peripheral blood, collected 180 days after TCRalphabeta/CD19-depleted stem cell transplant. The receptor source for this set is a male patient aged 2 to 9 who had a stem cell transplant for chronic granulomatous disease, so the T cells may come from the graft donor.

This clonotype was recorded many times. In nucleotides, the CDR3 is TGCAGTGCTAGGGAGGGTGCAACTAATGAAAAACTGTTTTTT. Protein sequence: CSAREGATNEKLFF. The chain has TRBV20-1 and TRBJ1-4; D not resolved. The CDR3 is 14 residues long. Trimming cost V 3 bases and J 0 bases, with 8 bases left between them. Germline loops: CDR1 DFQATT, CDR2 SNEGSKA (reference sequence).

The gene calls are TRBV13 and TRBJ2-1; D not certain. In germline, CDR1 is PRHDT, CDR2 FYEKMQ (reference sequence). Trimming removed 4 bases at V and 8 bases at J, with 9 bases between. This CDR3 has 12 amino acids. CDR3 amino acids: CASSWVGYEQFF. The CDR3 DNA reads TGTGCCAGCAGCTGGGTTGGCTATGAGCAGTTCTTC.

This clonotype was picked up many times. The CDR3 protein is CASSPLGQGSPPDEQYF. In DNA, the CDR3 is TGTGCCAGCTCACCACTAGGACAGGGTAGCCCTCCAGACGAGCAGTACTTC. The V call is TRBV18, the J call TRBJ2-7; 8 positions agree with TRBD1. Looked up from germline, CDR1 is KGHSH and CDR2 is LQKENI. This CDR3 contains 17 residues. The ends lost 1 base at V and 5 bases at J; junction bases unmatched: 13.

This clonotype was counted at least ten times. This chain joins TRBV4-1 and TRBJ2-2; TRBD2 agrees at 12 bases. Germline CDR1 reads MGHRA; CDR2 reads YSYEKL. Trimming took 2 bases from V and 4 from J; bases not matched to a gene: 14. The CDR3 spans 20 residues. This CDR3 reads CASSQLISGGLAGITGELFF. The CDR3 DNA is TGCGCCAGCAGCCAACTCATATCGGGGGGACTAGCGGGTATCACCGGGGAGCTGTTTTTT.

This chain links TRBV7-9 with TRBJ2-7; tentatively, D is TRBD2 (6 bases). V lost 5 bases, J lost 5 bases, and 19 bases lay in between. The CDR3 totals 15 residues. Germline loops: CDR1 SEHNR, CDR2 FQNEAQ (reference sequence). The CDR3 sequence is CASSPRTTPVDEQYF. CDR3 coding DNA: TGTGCCAGCAGCCCCCGGACTACCCCAGTGGACGAGCAGTACTTC. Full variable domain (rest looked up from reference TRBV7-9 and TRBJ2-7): DTGVSQNPRHKITKRGQNVTFRCDPISEHNRLYWYRQTLGQGPEFLTYFQNEAQLEKSRLLSDRFSAERPKGSFSTLEIQRTEQGDSAMYLCASSPRTTPVDEQYFGPGTRLTVT.

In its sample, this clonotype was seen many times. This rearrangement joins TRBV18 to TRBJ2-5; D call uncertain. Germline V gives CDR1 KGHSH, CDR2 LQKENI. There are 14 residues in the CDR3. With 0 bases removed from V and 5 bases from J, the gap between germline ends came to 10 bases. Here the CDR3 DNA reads TGTGCCAGCTCACCACCGGTAGGCCATGAGACCCAGTACTTC. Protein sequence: CASSPPVGHETQYF. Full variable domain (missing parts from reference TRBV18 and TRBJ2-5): NAGVMQNPRHLVRRRGQEARLRCSPMKGHSHVYWYRQLPEEGLKFMVYLQKENIIDESGMPKERFSAEFPKEGPSILRIQQVVRGDSAAYFCASSPPVGHETQYFGPGTRLLVL.

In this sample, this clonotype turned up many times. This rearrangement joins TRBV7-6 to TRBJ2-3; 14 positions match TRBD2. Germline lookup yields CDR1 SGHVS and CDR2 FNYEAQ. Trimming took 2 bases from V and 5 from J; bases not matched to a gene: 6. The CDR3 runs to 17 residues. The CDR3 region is CASSLWGLAGVIDTQYF. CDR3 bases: TGTGCCAGCAGCTTATGGGGACTAGCGGGAGTGATAGATACGCAGTATTTT. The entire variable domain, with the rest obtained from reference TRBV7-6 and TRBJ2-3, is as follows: GAGVSQSPRYKVTKRGQDVALRCDPISGHVSLYWYRQALGQGPEFLTYFNYEAQQDKSGLPNDRFSAERPEGSISTLTIQRTEQRDSAMYRCASSLWGLAGVIDTQYFGPGTRLTVL.

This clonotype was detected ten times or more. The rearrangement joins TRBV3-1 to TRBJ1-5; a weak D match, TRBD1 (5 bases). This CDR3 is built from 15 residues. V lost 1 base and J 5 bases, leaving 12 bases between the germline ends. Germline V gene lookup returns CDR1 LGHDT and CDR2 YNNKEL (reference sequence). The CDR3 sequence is CASSQGTQFYQPQHF. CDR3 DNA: TGTGCCAGCAGCCAAGGGACACAATTTTATCAGCCCCAGCATTTT.

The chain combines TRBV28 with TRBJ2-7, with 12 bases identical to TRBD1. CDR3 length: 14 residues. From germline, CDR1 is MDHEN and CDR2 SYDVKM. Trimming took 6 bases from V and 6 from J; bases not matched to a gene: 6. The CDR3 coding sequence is TGTGCCAGCAGACAGGGACAGGGGGCTGGCGAGCAGTACTTC. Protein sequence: CASRQGQGAGEQYF. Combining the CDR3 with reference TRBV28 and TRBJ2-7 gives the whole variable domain DVKVTQSSRYLVKRTGEKVFLECVQDMDHENMFWYRQDPGLGLRLIYFSYDVKMKEKGDIPEGYSVSREKKERFSLILESASTNQTSMYLCASRQGQGAGEQYFGPGTRLTVT.

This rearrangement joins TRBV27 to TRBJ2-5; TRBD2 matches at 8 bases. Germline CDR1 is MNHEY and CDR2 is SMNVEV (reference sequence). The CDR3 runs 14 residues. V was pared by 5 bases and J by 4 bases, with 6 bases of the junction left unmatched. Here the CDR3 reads CASSAGGGPETQYF. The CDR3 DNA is TGTGCCAGCAGTGCCGGGGGGGGTCCAGAGACCCAGTACTTC.

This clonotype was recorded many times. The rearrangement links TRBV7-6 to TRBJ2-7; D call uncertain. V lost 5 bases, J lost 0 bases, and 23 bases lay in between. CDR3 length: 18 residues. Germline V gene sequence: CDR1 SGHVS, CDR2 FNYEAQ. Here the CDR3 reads CASSPRLSSPPFSYEQYF. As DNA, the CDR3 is TGTGCCAGCAGCCCGCGATTGAGTTCTCCCCCTTTCTCCTACGAGCAGTACTTC.

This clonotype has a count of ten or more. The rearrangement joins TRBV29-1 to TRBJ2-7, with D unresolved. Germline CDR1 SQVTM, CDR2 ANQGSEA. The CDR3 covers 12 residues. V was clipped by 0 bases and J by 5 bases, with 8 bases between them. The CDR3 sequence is CSVEDWVDEQYF. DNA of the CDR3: TGCAGCGTTGAAGATTGGGTCGACGAGCAGTACTTC.

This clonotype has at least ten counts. Here the CDR3 DNA reads TGTGCCAGCAGTTTCCGGGGACAGGTCAACACCGGGGAGCTGTTTTTT. Its translation is CASSFRGQVNTGELFF. V is TRBV12-3 or TRBV12-4 and J is TRBJ2-2; TRBD1 agrees at 8 bases. The ends lost 3 bases at V and 2 bases at J; junction bases unmatched: 5. The CDR3 contains 16 residues.

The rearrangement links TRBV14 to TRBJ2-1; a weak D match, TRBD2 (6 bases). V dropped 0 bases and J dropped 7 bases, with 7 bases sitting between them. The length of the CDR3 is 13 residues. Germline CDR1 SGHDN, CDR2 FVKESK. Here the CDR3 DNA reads TGTGCCAGCAGCCAAGAGGAGGGGAATGAGCAGTTCTTC. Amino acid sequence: CASSQEEGNEQFF.

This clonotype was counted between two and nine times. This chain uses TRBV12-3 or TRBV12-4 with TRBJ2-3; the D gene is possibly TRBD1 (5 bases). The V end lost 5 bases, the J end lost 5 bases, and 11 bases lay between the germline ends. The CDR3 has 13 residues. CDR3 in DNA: TGTGCCAGCAGTGCTACTCAGGGAGATACGCAGTATTTT. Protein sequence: CASSATQGDTQYF.

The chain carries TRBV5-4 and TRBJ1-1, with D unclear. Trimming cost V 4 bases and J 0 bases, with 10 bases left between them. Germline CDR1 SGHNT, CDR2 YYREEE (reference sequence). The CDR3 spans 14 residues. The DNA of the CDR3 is TGTGCCAGCAGCCCTGAACTCATGAACACTGAAGCTTTCTTT. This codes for CASSPELMNTEAFF.

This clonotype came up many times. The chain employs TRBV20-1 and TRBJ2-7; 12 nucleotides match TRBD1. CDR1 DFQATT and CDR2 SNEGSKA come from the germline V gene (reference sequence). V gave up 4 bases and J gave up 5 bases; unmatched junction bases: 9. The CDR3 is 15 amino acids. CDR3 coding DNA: TGCAGTGCTATCGACTTGGGACAGGGGGCCAACGAGCAGTACTTC. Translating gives CSAIDLGQGANEQYF.

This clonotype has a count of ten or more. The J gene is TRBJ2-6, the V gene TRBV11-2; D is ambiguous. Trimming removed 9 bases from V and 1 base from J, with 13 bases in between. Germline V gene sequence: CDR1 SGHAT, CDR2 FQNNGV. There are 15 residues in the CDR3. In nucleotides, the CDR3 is TGTGCCAGTACCCGACCCTGGTCTGGGGCCAACGTCCTGACTTTC. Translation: CASTRPWSGANVLTF.

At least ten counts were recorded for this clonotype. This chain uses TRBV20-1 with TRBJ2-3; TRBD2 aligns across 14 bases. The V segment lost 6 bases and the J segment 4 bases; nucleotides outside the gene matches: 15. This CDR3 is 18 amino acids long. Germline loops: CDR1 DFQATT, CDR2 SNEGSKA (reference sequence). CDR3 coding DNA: TGCAGTGCCGTACCTCCGGGGACTAGCGGGGGCTGGGCAGATACGCAGTATTTT. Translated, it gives CSAVPPGTSGGWADTQYF.

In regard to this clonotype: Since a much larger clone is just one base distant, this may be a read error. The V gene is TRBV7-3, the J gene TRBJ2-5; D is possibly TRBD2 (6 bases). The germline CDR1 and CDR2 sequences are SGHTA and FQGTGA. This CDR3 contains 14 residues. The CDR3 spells CASSTSGRLETHYF. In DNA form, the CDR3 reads TGTGCCAGCAGCACCTCAGGGAGGCTTGAGACCCATTACTTC.

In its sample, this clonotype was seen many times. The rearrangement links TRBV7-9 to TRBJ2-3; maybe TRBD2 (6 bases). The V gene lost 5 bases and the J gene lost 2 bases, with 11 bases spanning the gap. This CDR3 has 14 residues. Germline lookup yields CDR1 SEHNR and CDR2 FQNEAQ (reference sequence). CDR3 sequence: CASSATSLTDTQYF. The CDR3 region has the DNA TGTGCCAGCAGCGCTACTAGCCTCACAGATACGCAGTATTTT.